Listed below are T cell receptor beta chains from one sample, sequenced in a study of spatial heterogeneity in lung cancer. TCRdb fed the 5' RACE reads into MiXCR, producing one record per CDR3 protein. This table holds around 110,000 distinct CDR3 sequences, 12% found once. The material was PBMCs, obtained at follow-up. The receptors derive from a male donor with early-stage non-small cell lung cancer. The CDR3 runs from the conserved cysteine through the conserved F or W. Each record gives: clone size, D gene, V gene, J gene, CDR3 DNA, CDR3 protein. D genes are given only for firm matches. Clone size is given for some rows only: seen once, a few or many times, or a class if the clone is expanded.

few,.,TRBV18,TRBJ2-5,TGTGCCAGCTCACCTCAGACAGGCCCCGCGGGGGAGACCCAGTACTTC,CASSPQTGPAGETQYF
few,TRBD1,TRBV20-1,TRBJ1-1,TGCAGTGCTCTAAAAGGGGGCAGCGCTGAAGCTTTCTTT,CSALKGGSAEAFF
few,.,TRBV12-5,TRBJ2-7,TGTGCTAGTGGTTTGGTACAGCCCTACGAGCAGTACTTC,CASGLVQPYEQYF
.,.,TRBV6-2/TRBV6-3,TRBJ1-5,TGTGCCAGCAGTTACGGGGGAGGGAACAATCAGCCCCAGCATTTT,CASSYGGGNNQPQHF
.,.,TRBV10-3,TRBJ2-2,TGTGCCATCAGGGATTCCACCGGGGAGCTGTTTTTT,CAIRDSTGELFF
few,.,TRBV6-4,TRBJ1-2,TGTGCCAGCAGCCCCGAGGCAGGAAGCTATGGCTACACCTTC,CASSPEAGSYGYTF
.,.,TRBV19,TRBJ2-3,TGTGCCAGTACTTTACAAGGGGAAGATACGCAGTATTTT,CASTLQGEDTQYF
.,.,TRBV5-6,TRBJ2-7,TGTGCCAGCAGCTTCCCTGACAGGGGACTATACGAGCAGTACTTC,CASSFPDRGLYEQYF
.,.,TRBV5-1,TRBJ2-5,TGCGCCAGCAGCTTGGCCGACAGGCCCCAAGAGACCCAGTACTTC,CASSLADRPQETQYF
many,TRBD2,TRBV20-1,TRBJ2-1,TGCAGTGCCCAACAGGTGGGGTATGCGGGGGCCTACAATGAGCAGTTCTTC,CSAQQVGYAGAYNEQFF
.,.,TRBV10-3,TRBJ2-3,TGTGCCATCAGTGAGCTAGCTTCGCACGAGGATACGCAGTATTTT,CAISELASHEDTQYF
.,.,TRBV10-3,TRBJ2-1,TGTGCCATCAGTCGACAGAACTTTAATGAGCAGTTCTTC,CAISRQNFNEQFF
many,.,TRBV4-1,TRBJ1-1,TGCGCCAGCAGCCAGCTGACGATCATGAACACTGAAGCTTTCTTT,CASSQLTIMNTEAFF
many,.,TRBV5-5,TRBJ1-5,TGTGCCAGCAGCTTGTTGTCCTTTCAGCCCCAGCATTTT,CASSLLSFQPQHF
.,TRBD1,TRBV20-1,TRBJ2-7,TGCAGTGCTCGACGACAGGGGGCGCATCACGAGCAGTACTTC,CSARRQGAHHEQYF
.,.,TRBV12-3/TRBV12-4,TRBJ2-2,TGTGCCAGCACCCAGGGGCGCTGGAACACCGGGGAGCTGTTTTTT,CASTQGRWNTGELFF
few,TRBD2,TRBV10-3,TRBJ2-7,TGTGCCATCAGTGAGTCGGGGCTAGCGGGGGTCGAGCAGTACTTC,CAISESGLAGVEQYF
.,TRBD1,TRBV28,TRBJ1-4,TGTGCCAGCAGTTTGCTAGGGACAGGGGGCGCAAGTGAAAAACTGTTTTTT,CASSLLGTGGASEKLFF
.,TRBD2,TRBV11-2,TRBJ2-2,TGTGCCAGCAGCCCCCGGGGGGGTTCCGGGGAGCTGTTTTTT,CASSPRGGSGELFF
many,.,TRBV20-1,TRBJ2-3,TGCAGTGCTAGAGTACCTGGTGCCGATACGCAGTATTTT,CSARVPGADTQYF
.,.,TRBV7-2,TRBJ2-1,TGTGCCAGCAGCCCATCTCGGGGAAACAATGAGCAGTTCTTC,CASSPSRGNNEQFF
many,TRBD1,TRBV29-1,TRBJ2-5,TGCAGCGTTGAAGCGACAGGGGCAGAGACCCAGTACTTC,CSVEATGAETQYF
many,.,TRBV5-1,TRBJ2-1,TGCGCCAGCAGCTTGGCCGTTGGGACAAACAATGAGCAGTTCTTC,CASSLAVGTNNEQFF
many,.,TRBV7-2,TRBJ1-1,TGTGCCAGCAGCTTTGCAAATATGAACACTGAAGCTTTCTTT,CASSFANMNTEAFF
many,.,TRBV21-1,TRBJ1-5,TGTGCCAGCAGCAAAGCGCTGTGTGGTCGGACTGCGCTAGAGGAGCCCCAGCATTTT,CASSKALCGRTALEEPQHF
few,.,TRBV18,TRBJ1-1,TGTGCCAGCTCACCACAGGGAGACGCTTTCTTT,CASSPQGDAFF
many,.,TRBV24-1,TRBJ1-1,TGTGCCACCAGTAGAACAGAGAACACTGAAGCTTTCTTT,CATSRTENTEAFF
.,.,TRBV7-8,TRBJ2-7,TGTGCCAGCAGCCCGAGGAGCCAGGACGGGGAGCAGTACTTC,CASSPRSQDGEQYF
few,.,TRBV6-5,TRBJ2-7,TGTGCCAGCAGTCGCCATCCGACCTACGAGCAGTACTTC,CASSRHPTYEQYF